This is a list of T cell receptor beta chains from one sample in a study of T cell repertoires in cytomegalovirus infection. TCRdb processed the reads anew with MiXCR; each CDR3 protein has one entry. The sample consists of about 470,000 distinct CDR3 sequences, about two fifths of them appearing once. No cognate antigen is known for these TCRs. The input for sequencing was cultured PBMCs, taken from culture after CMV antigen stimulation. The receptor source for this set is a human donor in good health (CMV status not recorded). Some clones in this sample may be carry-over from other donors' samples. Both conserved end residues are part of each CDR3. D genes are given only for firm matches. Clone size is stated in some rows and not others, as once, few, many or a class when expanded.

TRBV6-1,-,-,13,TRBJ2-3,TGTGCCAGCAGTGAGCTAGGATCAGATACGCAGTATTTT,CASSELGSDTQYF
TRBV5-6,-,-,12,TRBJ2-1,TGTGCCAGCAGCTCCCTCGGAAATACGCAGTTCTTC,CASSSLGNTQFF
TRBV2,-,-,15,TRBJ2-3,TGTGCCACCAGCAACCGGTCGCCTAGCACAGATACGCAGTATTTT,CATSNRSPSTDTQYF
TRBV5-5,-,TRBD2,15,TRBJ2-1,TGTGCCAGCAGCTTTGGGTGGGGGGGCTACAATGAGCAGTTCTTC,CASSFGWGGYNEQFF
TRBV6-5,-,-,14,TRBJ1-6,TGTGCCAGCAGTTACCAGAGTTACAATTCACCCCTCCACTTT,CASSYQSYNSPLHF
TRBV7-6,-,-,16,TRBJ2-2,TGTGCCAGCAGGAATTCTTTAAGGGAGCCAACCGGGGAGCTGTTTTTT,CASRNSLREPTGELFF
TRBV15,-,-,15,TRBJ1-5,TGTGCCACCAGCAGAGACAGTAATAGCAATCAGCCCCAGCATTTT,CATSRDSNSNQPQHF
TRBV4-1,few,TRBD2,16,TRBJ2-7,TGCGCCAGCAGCCAATACCAGGCGGGAGGGACCTACGAGCAGTACTTC,CASSQYQAGGTYEQYF
TRBV5-4,-,TRBD2,16,TRBJ2-5,TGTGCCAGCAGCTTGGGTGGGGCTAGCGGCCAAGAGACCCAGTACTTC,CASSLGGASGQETQYF
TRBV7-6,-,-,13,TRBJ1-5,TGTGCCAGCAGCTTAACATTCCAGCAGCCCCAGCATTTT,CASSLTFQQPQHF
TRBV2,-,-,14,TRBJ1-2,TGTGCCAGCAGTGAACCTTCGGGCACCTATGGCTACACCTTC,CASSEPSGTYGYTF
TRBV28,-,-,12,TRBJ1-1,TGTGCCAGCAGTGCCGAGGACACTGAAGCTTTCTTT,CASSAEDTEAFF
TRBV19,-,-,15,TRBJ1-2,TGTGCCAGTATCCTAACCCCCATCGGCAACTATGGCTACACCTTC,CASILTPIGNYGYTF
TRBV28,-,-,17,TRBJ1-5,TGTGCCAGCAGTTCCCAGGGCAGTCAAGTGGATAATCAGCCCCAGCATTTT,CASSSQGSQVDNQPQHF
TRBV11-2,-,-,16,TRBJ2-3,TGTGCCAGCAGCTTAGTAGCTACCCTAGTCGCAGATACGCAGTATTTT,CASSLVATLVADTQYF
TRBV7-4,few,TRBD1,16,TRBJ2-5,TGTGCCAGCAGCTCAGGGGGCCAGGGTATCGCAGAGACCCAGTACTTC,CASSSGGQGIAETQYF
TRBV7-8,few,TRBD1,15,TRBJ1-4,TGTGCCAGCAGCGCGGGACAGGGGTCTAATGAAAAACTGTTTTTT,CASSAGQGSNEKLFF
TRBV5-1,-,-,16,TRBJ2-1,TGCGCTAGCAGCTTGGTCGGGCCGCTAGGTGTCAATGAGCAGTTCTTC,CASSLVGPLGVNEQFF
TRBV7-2,many,-,13,TRBJ2-1,TGTGCCAGCAGCTTTAAGGGAGGCAATGAGCAGTTCTTC,CASSFKGGNEQFF